Below, one T cell receptor (beta chain) is given with its context. The source of the sample is a study of T cells after somatic rescue of genetic block. This CDR3 has 11 amino acids. The V end lost 5 bases, the J end lost 0 bases, and 5 bases lay between the germline ends. Germline loops: CDR1 DFQATT, CDR2 SNEGSKA (reference sequence). Produced via immunoSEQ multiplex PCR; TCRdb's table is partial and in-frame only. Here the sample spans 45,000 to 55,000 clones, approximately 96% being singletons. The sequenced material came from peripheral blood mononuclear cells (PBMCs). This receptor was obtained from a child younger than two. The V gene is TRBV20-1, the J gene TRBJ2-7, with D unclear. CDR3 bases: TGCAGTGCTCCCTTCTCCTACGAGCAGTACTTC. Amino acids: CSAPFSYEQYF.